The 3 T cell receptor beta chains presented below share a single source sample, sequenced in a study of blood T cell repertoires in COVID-19. Repertoires were generated with immunoSEQ multiplex PCR, while TCRdb's copy carries only in-frame clones and drops some. The sample includes about 180,000 clones, around 86% seen only once; the top ten take about 8.6%. Sequencing was done on a sample of peripheral blood. These receptors all stem from a man in his forties or fifties with active or convalescent COVID-19.

The sample holds many counts of this clone. The CDR3 region is CASIALSGGRTDTQYF. The CDR3 nucleotides read TGTGCCAGCATAGCCCTTAGCGGGGGTCGTACAGATACGCAGTATTTT. The chain combines TRBV2 with TRBJ2-3, with 9 bases that match TRBD2. The CDR3 is 16 residues long. Per germline, CDR1 SNHLY and CDR2 FYNNEI. J was trimmed by 3 bases and V by 7 bases; bases with no gene match: 11. Complete variable domain (other parts from reference TRBV2 and TRBJ2-3): EPEVTQTPSHQVTQMGQEVILRCVPISNHLYFYWYRQILGQKVEFLVSFYNNEISEKSEIFDDQFSVERPDGSNFTLKIRSTKLEDSAMYFCASIALSGGRTDTQYFGPGTRLTVL.

J is TRBJ2-7 and V is TRBV5-6, with TRBD1 identical over 7 bases. CDR3 size: 15 residues. CDR1 is SGHDT and CDR2 is YYEEEE in the germline V gene. J lost 2 bases, V lost 2 bases, and 7 bases had no gene match. The CDR3: CASSFSGTATYEQYF. The DNA of the CDR3 is TGTGCCAGCAGCTTTTCTGGGACAGCTACCTACGAGCAGTACTTC.

The chain employs TRBV7-9 and TRBJ2-1; TRBD1 matches 9 bases. V lost 7 bases, J lost 5 bases, and 3 bases stayed unmatched. The CDR3 runs 13 residues. In germline, CDR1 is SEHNR, CDR2 FQNEAQ (reference sequence). CDR3: CASNRDRDNEQFF. The CDR3 nucleotides read TGTGCCAGCAACCGGGACAGGGACAATGAGCAGTTCTTC.